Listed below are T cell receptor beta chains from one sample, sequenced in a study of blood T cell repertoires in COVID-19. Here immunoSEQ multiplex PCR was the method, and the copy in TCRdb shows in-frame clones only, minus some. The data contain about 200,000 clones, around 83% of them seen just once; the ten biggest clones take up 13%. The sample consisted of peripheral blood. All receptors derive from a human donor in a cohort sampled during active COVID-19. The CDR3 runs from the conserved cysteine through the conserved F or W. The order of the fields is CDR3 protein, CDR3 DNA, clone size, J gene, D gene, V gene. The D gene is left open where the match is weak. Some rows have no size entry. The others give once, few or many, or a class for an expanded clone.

CDR3: CASSEGQQQPQHF
DNA: TGTGCCAGCAGTGAAGGACAGCAACAGCCCCAGCATTTT
size: few
J: TRBJ1-5
D: -
V: TRBV2

CDR3: CASAGQGGNIVNQPQHF
DNA: TGTGCCAGCGCCGGACAGGGGGGCAATATTGTCAATCAGCCCCAGCATTTT
size: -
J: TRBJ1-5
D: TRBD1
V: TRBV2

CDR3: CASIQGADVKSGELFF
DNA: TGTGCCAGCATACAGGGGGCCGACGTAAAGTCCGGGGAGCTGTTTTTT
size: -
J: TRBJ2-2
D: TRBD1
V: TRBV28

CDR3: CASSLVRTDTQYF
DNA: TGTGCCAGCAGCTTAGTCAGGACAGATACGCAGTATTTT
size: few
J: TRBJ2-3
D: -
V: TRBV7-7

CDR3: CASSLGGFSYNEQFF
DNA: TGTGCCAGCAGCTTGGGCGGCTTCTCCTACAATGAGCAGTTCTTC
size: -
J: TRBJ2-1
D: -
V: TRBV5-6

CDR3: CASSLGQITGELFF
DNA: TGTGCCAGCAGCTTAGGGCAGATCACCGGGGAGCTGTTTTTT
size: -
J: TRBJ2-2
D: -
V: TRBV11-2

CDR3: CASTDTNRAGELFF
DNA: TGCGCCAGCACCGACACGAACAGGGCCGGGGAGCTGTTTTTT
size: -
J: TRBJ2-2
D: -
V: TRBV5-1

CDR3: CASSLKALGSGRMNTEAFF
DNA: TGTGCCAGCAGTTTAAAGGCCCTCGGGTCAGGGCGCATGAACACTGAAGCTTTCTTT
size: -
J: TRBJ1-1
D: -
V: TRBV27

CDR3: CASSLTSGGGGSTDTQYF
DNA: TGTGCCAGCAGCTTAACTAGCGGGGGTGGAGGTAGCACAGATACGCAGTATTTT
size: few
J: TRBJ2-3
D: TRBD2
V: TRBV7-2

CDR3: CASSPWGARNTGELFF
DNA: TGTGCCAGCAGCCCCTGGGGAGCGAGGAACACCGGGGAGCTGTTTTTT
size: -
J: TRBJ2-2
D: -
V: TRBV7-9

CDR3: CASRSSGGAYNEQFF
DNA: TGTGCCAGCAGATCTAGCGGGGGGGCGTACAATGAGCAGTTCTTC
size: -
J: TRBJ2-1
D: TRBD2
V: TRBV28

CDR3: CASSFQGNTEAFF
DNA: TGTGCCAGCAGTTTTCAGGGGAACACTGAAGCTTTCTTT
size: -
J: TRBJ1-1
D: -
V: TRBV28

CDR3: CASSPLGGSDEQFF
DNA: TGTGCCAGCTCACCTCTGGGAGGATCCGATGAGCAGTTCTTC
size: -
J: TRBJ2-1
D: -
V: TRBV18

CDR3: CASSDGHNGAKNIQYF
DNA: TGTGCCAGCAGTGACGGACACAACGGGGCCAAAAACATTCAGTACTTC
size: few
J: TRBJ2-4
D: -
V: TRBV25-1

CDR3: CASSLLPPGKSATNEKLFF
DNA: TGTGCCAGCTCACTCCTGCCCCCGGGGAAGTCGGCAACTAATGAAAAACTGTTTTTT
size: -
J: TRBJ1-4
D: -
V: TRBV18

CDR3: CASSLDGTGGNEQFF
DNA: TGTGCCAGCAGCTTAGATGGAACAGGGGGCAATGAGCAGTTCTTC
size: -
J: TRBJ2-1
D: TRBD1
V: TRBV11-3